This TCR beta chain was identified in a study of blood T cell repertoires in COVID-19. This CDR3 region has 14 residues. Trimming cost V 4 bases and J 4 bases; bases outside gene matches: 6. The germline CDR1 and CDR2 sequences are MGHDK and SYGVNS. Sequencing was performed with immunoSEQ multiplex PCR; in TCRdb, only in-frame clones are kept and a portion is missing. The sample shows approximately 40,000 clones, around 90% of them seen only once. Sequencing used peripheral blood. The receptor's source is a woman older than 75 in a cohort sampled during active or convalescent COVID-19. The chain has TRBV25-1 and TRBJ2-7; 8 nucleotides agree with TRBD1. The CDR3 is CASSAPGGIYEQYF. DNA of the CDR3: TGTGCCAGCAGTGCCCCAGGGGGCATTTACGAGCAGTACTTC.